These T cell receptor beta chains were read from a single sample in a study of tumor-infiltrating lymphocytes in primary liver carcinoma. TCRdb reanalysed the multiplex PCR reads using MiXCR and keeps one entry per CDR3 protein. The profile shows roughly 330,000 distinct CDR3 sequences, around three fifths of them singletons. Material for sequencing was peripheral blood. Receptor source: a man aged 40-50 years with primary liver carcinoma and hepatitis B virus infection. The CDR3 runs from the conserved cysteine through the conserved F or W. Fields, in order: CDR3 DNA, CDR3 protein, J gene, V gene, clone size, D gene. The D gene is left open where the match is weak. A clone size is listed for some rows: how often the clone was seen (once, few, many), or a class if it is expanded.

TGTGCCAGCAGTTACGGGACAGGGATGCCCCAAGAGACCCAGTACTTC,CASSYGTGMPQETQYF,TRBJ2-5,TRBV6-2/TRBV6-3,many,TRBD1
TGTGCCAACATTAGGGGGGGACAGGGGACCAGAGGGGTGTTCTTC,CANIRGGQGTRGVFF,TRBJ2-1,TRBV28,-,TRBD1
TGTGCCAGCAGTGAATCCGGTTACGAGCAGTACTTC,CASSESGYEQYF,TRBJ2-7,TRBV10-2,many,-
TGTGCCAGCAGTCCCAGGGGGGGACAGGGTACAGATACGCAGTATTTT,CASSPRGGQGTDTQYF,TRBJ2-3,TRBV28,few,TRBD1
TGTGTCAGTAGCCCGGGCCGAGGTGGCTCCTACAATGAGCAGTTCTTC,CVSSPGRGGSYNEQFF,TRBJ2-1,TRBV5-6,-,-
TGTGCCGGCAGCCAGACGGGCTCCTACGAGCAGTACTTC,CAGSQTGSYEQYF,TRBJ2-7,TRBV5-6,-,-
TGTGCCAGCAGTGACTCGCGGGAGTCAGATACGCAGTATTTT,CASSDSRESDTQYF,TRBJ2-3,TRBV6-4,-,TRBD2
TGCAGCGCCGCCCGGGATGAATCCTACGAGCAGTACTTC,CSAARDESYEQYF,TRBJ2-7,TRBV29-1,-,-
TGTGCCTGGAGGGGGCAGACTGAAAAACTGTTTTTT,CAWRGQTEKLFF,TRBJ1-4,TRBV30,few,-
TGTGCCAGCAGGAGGATCAATGAGCAGTTCTTC,CASRRINEQFF,TRBJ2-1,TRBV6-5,many,-
TGTGCCAGCAGCCGAGATCAGTCCACTAGCGGGGCCCAGTACTTC,CASSRDQSTSGAQYF,TRBJ2-5,TRBV4-2,once,TRBD2
TGTGCCAACAGTGCCCTCGGGAATACGAACACGGGGGAGCTGTTTTTT,CANSALGNTNTGELFF,TRBJ2-2,TRBV6-1,-,-
TGTGCCAGCAGCTTAGATACTCGGGGGGAGACCCAGTACTTC,CASSLDTRGETQYF,TRBJ2-5,TRBV7-8,many,-
TGTGCCATCAGCTCGGGATTAGCGGGATCGCCGTTCTTC,CAISSGLAGSPFF,TRBJ2-1,TRBV11-2,-,TRBD2
TGCGCCAGCAGCCCATCGACAGTCTCCTACGAGCAGTACTTC,CASSPSTVSYEQYF,TRBJ2-7,TRBV5-1,few,-
TGTGCCAGCAGTCCTGGGGAGCGGGAGTACCACGAGCAGTACTTC,CASSPGEREYHEQYF,TRBJ2-7,TRBV12-3/TRBV12-4,many,TRBD2
TGTCGCAGCAACTTAGATACAGGCCTATATGGCTACACCTTC,CRSNLDTGLYGYTF,TRBJ1-2,TRBV11-2,-,-
TGTGCCAGCTCACCACCAGGTCCACCCCTCCACTTT,CASSPPGPPLHF,TRBJ1-6,TRBV18,-,-
TGTGCCAGCGGCTTAGTTCCTACCCCGGGGGAGACCCAGTATTTC,CASGLVPTPGETQYF,TRBJ2-5,TRBV11-2,-,-
TGTGCCAGTAGCTTAGATCGAGCGGGAGGGCATGAGGAGTTCTTC,CASSLDRAGGHEEFF,TRBJ2-1,TRBV11-3,-,TRBD2
TGCGCCAGCAGCCAAGAGGACAGGCCTGATCAGCCCCAGCATTTT,CASSQEDRPDQPQHF,TRBJ1-5,TRBV4-3,few,TRBD1
TGTGCCAGCAGCTTATATTCCTCGACGGGTGAGCAGTTCTTC,CASSLYSSTGEQFF,TRBJ2-1,TRBV11-3,many,-
TGCGCCAGCAACTTTTACGGGAGGGGCACGGATACGCAGTATTTT,CASNFYGRGTDTQYF,TRBJ2-3,TRBV5-1,-,TRBD2
TGTGCCAGCAGCTTGGGATCGAACACTGAAGCTTTCTTT,CASSLGSNTEAFF,TRBJ1-1,TRBV5-5,-,-
TGTGCCAGCAGCTTGCGTACTAGCGGGGGCCGCACAGATACGCAGTATTTT,CASSLRTSGGRTDTQYF,TRBJ2-3,TRBV5-4,few,TRBD2
TGTGCCAGCAGCTTAGGAGGGGGGGCCTATTCCTACGAGCAGTACTTC,CASSLGGGAYSYEQYF,TRBJ2-7,TRBV11-2,many,-
TGCGCCAGCAGCTTAGTTAGGACACTACGGGGCACCAGGGAGCTGTTTTTC,CASSLVRTLRGTRELFF,TRBJ2-2,TRBV11-2,-,-
TGTGCCAGCAGCTTACAGGGACTAGCGGGACGCCCGTTCTCGAGCACAGATACGCAGTATTTT,CASSLQGLAGRPFSSTDTQYF,TRBJ2-3,TRBV28,few,TRBD2
TGTGCCAGCAGTTACTCGTTCTACGAGCAGTACTTC,CASSYSFYEQYF,TRBJ2-7,TRBV6-2/TRBV6-3,-,-
TGTGCCAGCAGCCCTGGGCAGGGATCTAACTATGGCTACACCTTC,CASSPGQGSNYGYTF,TRBJ1-2,TRBV11-2,-,-
TGTGCCGCTTGGACAGGGGTCATCAGGGAGCTGTTTTTT,CAAWTGVIRELFF,TRBJ2-2,TRBV11-2,-,TRBD1
TGTGCCAGCAGTGAACAGGGGACGACTAGTTCTGGGGCCAATGTCCTGACTTTC,CASSEQGTTSSGANVLTF,TRBJ2-6,TRBV6-1,-,-
TGCGCCAGCAGCCAAGATAGGGAGGAAGTGAACACCGGGGAGCTGTTTTTT,CASSQDREEVNTGELFF,TRBJ2-2,TRBV4-1,-,-